Included here is one TCR beta chain sequence, with context. Its antigen is undetermined. These data come from a study of shared clonotypes between healthy human individuals. Whole-study findings and limits: Shared clonotypes across all four donors exceeded non-shared ones in generation probability. Across a handful of donors, naive CD4 shared around 5.4%, naive CD8 about 3.2%, memory CD4 over 2%, memory CD8 around 0.42%.

Generated by immunoSEQ multiplex PCR, the TCRdb table keeps only in-frame clones and is missing some. Among under 1,100,000 clones listed, roughly 75% were seen once. The CDR3 extends over 13 amino acids. Trimming took off 8 bases at V and 6 bases at J, with 17 bases between the two ends. The germline gives CDR1 MNHNS, CDR2 SASEGT. This chain joins TRBV6-1 and TRBJ2-7; perhaps TRBD2 as D (6 bases). The source is a man between 18 and 35 years old in good health. The sequencing sample was made of memory CD4+ T cells sorted from blood. Subset reported: CD45RA-negative fraction. The CDR3 nucleotides are TGTGCCAGCCACGTGGGGATGGGGGGCGAGCAGTACTTC. This encodes CASHVGMGGEQYF.